This T cell receptor (beta chain) was captured by sequencing in a study of beta chain features in type 1 diabetes. Study at large: The samples had more than 95 million sorted cells examined in all.

Study-wide results and caveats: A possible short-template PCR bias applies equally to patients and controls. When VDJ junctions were examined, type 1 diabetes patients showed fewer insertions and more deletions. Shorter TCRB CDR3s, moderately but significantly so, were found in Type 1 diabetes patients in all four CD4+ subsets.

Germline trimming cut 3 bases from V and 0 bases from J; bases unmatched to any gene: 8. Germline-derived CDR1 and CDR2 are KGHSH and LQKENI. The CDR3 totals 17 residues. The authors reverse transcribed all of the isolated RNA, so sequencing captured expressed TCRB transcripts. Profiling relied on immunoSEQ multiplex PCR, and the TCRdb table lists in-frame clones only, not all of them. The sample contains fewer than 15,000 clones, more than 55% of which appear only once. Worth noting for this clone: Its antigen remains unidentified.

Sequenced: stem cell memory CD4+ T cells from blood. The genes are TRBV18 and TRBJ2-5, with 9 nucleotides matching TRBD1. The sequence was obtained from a woman aged 18-30 years with type 1 diabetes. CDR3 amino acids: CASSPYSGQGNQETQYF. CDR3 nucleotide sequence: TGTGCCAGCTCACCTTACTCGGGACAGGGCAACCAAGAGACCCAGTACTTC.